These 5 T cell receptor beta chains were sequenced from one sample in a study of CD8 T cells in Susac syndrome. Random hexamers were used to reverse transcribe the RNA input (0.5 to 1 ug). TCRdb reprocessed the immunoSEQ multiplex PCR reads with MiXCR, giving one entry per CDR3 protein. The data hold 200,000 to 300,000 distinct CDR3 sequences, with almost 97% observed a single time. The sequenced sample was CD4+ T cells from PBMCs. These receptors were obtained from a human donor with Susac syndrome.

This chain connects TRBV5-4 to TRBJ2-2; the match to TRBD1 covers 7 bases. CDR3 length equals 16 residues. The ends lost 4 bases at V and 1 base at J; junction bases unmatched: 7. The germline CDR1 and CDR2 sequences are SGHNT and YYREEE (reference sequence). CDR3 nucleotides: TGTGCCAGCAGCACGGACAGGCCCCAGAACACCGGGGAGCTGTTTTTT. Residues: CASSTDRPQNTGELFF.

The rearrangement joins TRBV27 to TRBJ2-1; D remains ambiguous. With 6 bases removed from V and 0 bases from J, the gap between germline ends came to 6 bases. Germline V gene lookup returns CDR1 MNHEY and CDR2 SMNVEV (reference sequence). CDR3 size: 13 residues. CDR3 in amino acids: CASRRSSYNEQFF. The CDR3 nucleotides are TGTGCCAGCAGGAGGTCCTCCTACAATGAGCAGTTCTTC.

The chain couples TRBV5-1 to TRBJ2-1; unclear D gene. V gave up 0 bases and J gave up 2 bases, with 9 bases separating them. Germline CDR1 reads SGHRS; CDR2 reads YFSETQ. This CDR3 spans 15 amino acids. For the CDR3, the DNA is TGCGCCAGCAGCTTGGTCAGTGAAGCCTACAATGAGCAGTTCTTC. This sequence encodes CASSLVSEAYNEQFF. Full variable domain (rest looked up from reference TRBV5-1 and TRBJ2-1): KAGVTQTPRYLIKTRGQQVTLSCSPISGHRSVSWYQQTPGQGLQFLFEYFSETQRNKGNFPGRFSGRQFSNSRSEMNVSTLELGDSALYLCASSLVSEAYNEQFFGPGTRLTVL.

The chain joins TRBV6-1 to TRBJ2-3; 8 bases map to TRBD2. The CDR3 consists of 18 residues. Germline values: CDR1 MNHNS, CDR2 SASEGT. J lost 0 bases, V lost 7 bases, and 15 bases had no gene match. The CDR3 loop reads CASTETFTSGASTDTQYF. CDR3 nucleotides: TGTGCCAGCACCGAGACGTTCACTAGCGGAGCTAGCACAGATACGCAGTATTTT.

This sequence joins TRBV5-4 and TRBJ2-2, with D possibly matching TRBD1 (6 bases). CDR1 and CDR2 from the germline V gene are SGHNT and YYREEE (reference sequence). V was trimmed by 4 bases and J by 4 bases, leaving 11 bases between them. The length of the CDR3 is 14 residues. The CDR3 spells CASSAGVTTGELFF. The CDR3 nucleotides are TGTGCCAGCAGCGCAGGGGTTACCACCGGGGAGCTGTTTTTT. Based on the CDR3 plus reference TRBV5-4 and TRBJ2-2, the full variable domain is ETGVTQSPTHLIKTRGQQVTLRCSSQSGHNTVSWYQQALGQGPQFIFQYYREEENGRGNFPPRFSGLQFPNYSSELNVNALELDDSALYLCASSAGVTTGELFFGEGSRLTVL.